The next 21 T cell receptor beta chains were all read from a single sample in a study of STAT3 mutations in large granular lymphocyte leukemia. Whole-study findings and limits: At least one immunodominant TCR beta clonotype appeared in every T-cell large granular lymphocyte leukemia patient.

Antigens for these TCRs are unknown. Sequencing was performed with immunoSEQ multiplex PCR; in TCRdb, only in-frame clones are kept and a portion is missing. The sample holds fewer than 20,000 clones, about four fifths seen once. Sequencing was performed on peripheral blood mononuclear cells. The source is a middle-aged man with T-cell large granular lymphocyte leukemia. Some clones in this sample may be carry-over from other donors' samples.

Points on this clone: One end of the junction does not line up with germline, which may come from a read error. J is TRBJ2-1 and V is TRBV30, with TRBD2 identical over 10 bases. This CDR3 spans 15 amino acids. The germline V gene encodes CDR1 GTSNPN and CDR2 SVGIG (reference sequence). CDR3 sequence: CAWSLAGGSDNEQFF. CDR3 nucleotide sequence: TGTGCCTGGAGTTTAGCGGGAGGCTCCGACAATGAGCAGTTCTTC.

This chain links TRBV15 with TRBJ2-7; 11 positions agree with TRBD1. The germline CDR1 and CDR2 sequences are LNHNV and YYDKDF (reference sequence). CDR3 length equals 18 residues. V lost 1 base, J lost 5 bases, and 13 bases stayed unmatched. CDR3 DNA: TGTGCCACCAGCAGAGGGATGGGACCCGGGACAGGGGGACACGAGCAGTACTTC. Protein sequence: CATSRGMGPGTGGHEQYF.

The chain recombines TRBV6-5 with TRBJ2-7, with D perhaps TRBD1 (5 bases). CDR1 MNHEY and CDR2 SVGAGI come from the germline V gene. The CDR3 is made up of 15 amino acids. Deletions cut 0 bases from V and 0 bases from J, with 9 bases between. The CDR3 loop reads CASSYSRRGSYEQYF. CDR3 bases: TGTGCCAGCAGTTACTCGAGAAGGGGCTCCTACGAGCAGTACTTC.

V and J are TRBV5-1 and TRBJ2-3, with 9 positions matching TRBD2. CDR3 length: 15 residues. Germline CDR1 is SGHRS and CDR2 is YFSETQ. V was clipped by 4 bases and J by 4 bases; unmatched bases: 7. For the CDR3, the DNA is TGCGCCAGCAGCGTCGGGCGGGAGGGTCCAGATACGCAGTATTTT. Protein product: CASSVGREGPDTQYF.

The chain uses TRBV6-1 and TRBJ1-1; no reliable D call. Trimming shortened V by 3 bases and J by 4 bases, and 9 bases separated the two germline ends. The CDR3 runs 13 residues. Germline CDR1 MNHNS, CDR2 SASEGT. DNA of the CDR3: TGTGCCAGCAGTGAGTCTCGGGGCACTGAAGCTTTCTTT. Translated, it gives CASSESRGTEAFF.

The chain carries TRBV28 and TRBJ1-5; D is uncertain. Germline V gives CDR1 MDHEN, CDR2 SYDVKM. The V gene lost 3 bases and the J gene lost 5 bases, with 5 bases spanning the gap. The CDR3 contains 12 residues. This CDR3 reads CASSFRDQPQHF. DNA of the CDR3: TGTGCCAGCAGTTTTAGGGATCAGCCCCAGCATTTT.

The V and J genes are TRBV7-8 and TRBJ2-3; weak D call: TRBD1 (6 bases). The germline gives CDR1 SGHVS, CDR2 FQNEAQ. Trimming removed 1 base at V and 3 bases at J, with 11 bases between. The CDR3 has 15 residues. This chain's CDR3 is CASSLDTGKTDTQYF. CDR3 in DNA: TGTGCCAGCAGCTTAGATACAGGGAAGACAGATACGCAGTATTTT. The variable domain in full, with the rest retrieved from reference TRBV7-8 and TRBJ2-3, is GAGVSQSPRYKVAKRGQDVALRCDPISGHVSLFWYQQALGQGPEFLTYFQNEAQLDKSGLPSDRFFAERPEGSVSTLKIQRTQQEDSAVYLCASSLDTGKTDTQYFGPGTRLTVL.

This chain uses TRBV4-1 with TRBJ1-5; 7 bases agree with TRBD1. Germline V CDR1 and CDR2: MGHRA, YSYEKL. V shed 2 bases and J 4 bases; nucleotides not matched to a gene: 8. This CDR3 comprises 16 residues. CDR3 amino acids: CASSQPRRGLNQPQHF. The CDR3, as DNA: TGCGCCAGCAGCCAACCTCGAAGGGGGCTTAATCAGCCCCAGCATTTT.

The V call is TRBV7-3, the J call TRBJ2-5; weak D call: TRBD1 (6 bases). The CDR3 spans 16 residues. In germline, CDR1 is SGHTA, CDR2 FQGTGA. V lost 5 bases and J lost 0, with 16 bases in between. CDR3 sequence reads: CASSRGGLPDQETQYF. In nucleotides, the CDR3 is TGTGCCAGCAGCCGAGGGGGTCTACCGGACCAAGAGACCCAGTACTTC. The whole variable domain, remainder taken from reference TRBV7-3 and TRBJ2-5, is GAGVSQTPSNKVTEKGKYVELRCDPISGHTALYWYRQSLGQGPEFLIYFQGTGAADDSGLPNDRFFAVRPEGSVSTLKIQRTERGDSAVYLCASSRGGLPDQETQYFGPGTRLLVL.

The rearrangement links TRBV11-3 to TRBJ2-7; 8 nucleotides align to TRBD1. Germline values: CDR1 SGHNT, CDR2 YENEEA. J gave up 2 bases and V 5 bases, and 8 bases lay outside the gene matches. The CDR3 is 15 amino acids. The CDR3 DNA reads TGTGCCAGCAGCCTAGGATCAGGGGGCGCCTACGAGCAGTACTTC. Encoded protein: CASSLGSGGAYEQYF.

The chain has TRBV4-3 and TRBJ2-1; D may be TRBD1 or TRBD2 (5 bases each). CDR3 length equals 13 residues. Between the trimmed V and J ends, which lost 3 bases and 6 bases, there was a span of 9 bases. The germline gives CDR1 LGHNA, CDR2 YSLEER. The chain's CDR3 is CASSHLGGNEQFF. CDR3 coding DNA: TGCGCCAGCAGCCACCTTGGGGGCAATGAGCAGTTCTTC.

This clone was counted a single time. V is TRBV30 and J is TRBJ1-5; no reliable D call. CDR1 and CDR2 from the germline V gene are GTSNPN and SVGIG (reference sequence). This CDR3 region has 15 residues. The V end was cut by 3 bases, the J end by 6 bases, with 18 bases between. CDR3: CAWSHGTAPSQPQHF. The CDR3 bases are TGTGCCTGGAGCCATGGTACAGCCCCAAGTCAGCCCCAGCATTTT.

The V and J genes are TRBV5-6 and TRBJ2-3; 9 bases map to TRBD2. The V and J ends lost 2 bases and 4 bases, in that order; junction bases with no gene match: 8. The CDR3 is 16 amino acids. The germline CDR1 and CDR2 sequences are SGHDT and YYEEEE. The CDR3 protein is CASSFERGALADTQYF. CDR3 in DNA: TGTGCCAGCAGCTTTGAGCGGGGGGCCCTCGCAGATACGCAGTATTTT.

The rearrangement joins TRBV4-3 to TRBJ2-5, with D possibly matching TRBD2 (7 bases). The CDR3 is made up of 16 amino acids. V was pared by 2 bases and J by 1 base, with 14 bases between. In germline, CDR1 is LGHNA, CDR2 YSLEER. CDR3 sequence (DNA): TGCGCCAGCAGCCAATTGGGGGGCGGGAGCCAAGAGACCCAGTACTTC. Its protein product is CASSQLGGGSQETQYF.

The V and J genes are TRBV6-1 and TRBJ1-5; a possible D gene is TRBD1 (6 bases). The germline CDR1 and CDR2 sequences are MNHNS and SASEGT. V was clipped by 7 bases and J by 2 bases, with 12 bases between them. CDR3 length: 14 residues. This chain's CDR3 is CASNLQGGNQPQHF. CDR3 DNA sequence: TGTGCCAGCAATCTACAGGGAGGCAATCAGCCCCAGCATTTT.

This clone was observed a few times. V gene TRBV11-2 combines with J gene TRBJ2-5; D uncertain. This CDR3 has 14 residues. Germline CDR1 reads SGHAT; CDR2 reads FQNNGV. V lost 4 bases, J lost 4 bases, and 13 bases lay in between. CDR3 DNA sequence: TGTGCCAGCAGCTATTCGAGCACCCGAGAGACCCAGTACTTC. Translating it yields CASSYSSTRETQYF.

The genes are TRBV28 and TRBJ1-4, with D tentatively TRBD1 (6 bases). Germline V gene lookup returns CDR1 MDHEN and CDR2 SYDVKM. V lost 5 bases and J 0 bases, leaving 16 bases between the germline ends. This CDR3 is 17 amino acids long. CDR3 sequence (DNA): TGTGCCAGCAGTCTCTCGGGGGCTCATGCAACTAATGAAAAACTGTTTTTT. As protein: CASSLSGAHATNEKLFF.

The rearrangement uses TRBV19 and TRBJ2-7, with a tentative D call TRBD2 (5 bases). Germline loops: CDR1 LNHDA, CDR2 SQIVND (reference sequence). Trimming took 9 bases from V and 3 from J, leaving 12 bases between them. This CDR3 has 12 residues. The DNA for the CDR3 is TGTGCCAGCGGGCCCGGGGTCTACGAGCAGTACTTC. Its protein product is CASGPGVYEQYF.

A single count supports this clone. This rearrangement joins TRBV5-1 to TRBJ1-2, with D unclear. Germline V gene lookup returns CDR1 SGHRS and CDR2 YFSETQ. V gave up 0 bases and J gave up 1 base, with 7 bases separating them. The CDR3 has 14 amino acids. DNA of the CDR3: TGCGCCAGCAGCTTGGTTGCGGATAACTATGGCTACACCTTC. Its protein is CASSLVADNYGYTF.

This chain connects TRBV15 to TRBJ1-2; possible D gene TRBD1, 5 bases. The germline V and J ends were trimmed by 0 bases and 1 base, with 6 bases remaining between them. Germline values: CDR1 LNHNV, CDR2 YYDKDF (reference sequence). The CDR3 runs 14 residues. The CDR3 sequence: CATSREGVNYGYTF. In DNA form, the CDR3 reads TGTGCCACCAGCAGAGAAGGGGTTAACTATGGCTACACCTTC.

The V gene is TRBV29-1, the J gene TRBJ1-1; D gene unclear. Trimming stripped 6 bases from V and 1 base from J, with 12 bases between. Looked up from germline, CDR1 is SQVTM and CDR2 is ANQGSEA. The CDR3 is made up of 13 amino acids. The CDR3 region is CSVLDTENTEAFF. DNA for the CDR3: TGCAGCGTACTCGACACTGAGAACACTGAAGCTTTCTTT.